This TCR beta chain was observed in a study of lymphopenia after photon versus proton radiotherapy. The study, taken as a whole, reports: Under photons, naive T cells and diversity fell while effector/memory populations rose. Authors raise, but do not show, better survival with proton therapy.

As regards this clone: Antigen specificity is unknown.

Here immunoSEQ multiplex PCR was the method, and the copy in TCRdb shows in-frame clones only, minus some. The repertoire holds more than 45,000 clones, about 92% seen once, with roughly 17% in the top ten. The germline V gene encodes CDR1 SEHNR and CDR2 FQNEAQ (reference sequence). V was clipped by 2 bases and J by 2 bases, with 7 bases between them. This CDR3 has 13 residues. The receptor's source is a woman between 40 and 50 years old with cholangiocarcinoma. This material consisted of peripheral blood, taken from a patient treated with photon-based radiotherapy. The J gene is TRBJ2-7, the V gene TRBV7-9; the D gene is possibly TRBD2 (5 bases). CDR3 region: CASSLYGTYEQYF. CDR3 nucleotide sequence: TGTGCCAGCAGCTTATACGGGACCTACGAGCAGTACTTC. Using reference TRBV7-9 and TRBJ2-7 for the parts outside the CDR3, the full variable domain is DTGVSQNPRHKITKRGQNVTFRCDPISEHNRLYWYRQTLGQGPEFLTYFQNEAQLEKSRLLSDRFSAERPKGSFSTLEIQRTEQGDSAMYLCASSLYGTYEQYFGPGTRLTVT.